This T cell receptor (beta chain) came from a study of blood T cell repertoires in COVID-19. The germline V gene has CDR1 LGHDT and CDR2 YNNKEL (reference sequence). CDR3 size: 13 residues. Trimming shortened V by 5 bases and J by 6 bases, and 10 bases separated the two germline ends. Method: immunoSEQ multiplex PCR; TCRdb's copy keeps in-frame clones and lacks some. There are around 12,000 clones in the sample; around 90% occur only once, and 20% to 25% lies in the top ten. The V and J genes are TRBV3-1 (or the pseudogene TRBV3-2) and TRBJ1-4, with D maybe TRBD1 (5 bases). The TCR comes from an older woman with active COVID-19. Sequencing was done on a sample of peripheral blood. CDR3 sequence reads: CASSGTVDEKLFF. Written as DNA, the CDR3 is TGTGCCAGCAGCGGGACTGTAGATGAAAAACTGTTTTTT.